This T cell receptor beta chain was identified during a study of T cell responses to AZD1222 COVID-19 vaccine. Study results and caveats: Distributed over spike, vaccine-associated CD4 TCRs predominated at 160-218 and 743-854.

TCRdb keeps only in-frame clones here, not all; method: immunoSEQ multiplex PCR. Of about 140,000 clones listed, roughly nine tenths are singletons. As regards this clone: The antigen remains unidentified.

Specimen: peripheral blood, collected 28 days after the second dose of the MenACWY control vaccine. This sequence originates from an adult who received the MenACWY meningococcal vaccine as a control.

The CDR3 loop is CASSLGQGTTYEQYF. CDR3 DNA sequence: TGTGCCAGCAGCCTAGGCCAGGGGACCACCTACGAGCAGTACTTC. The J gene is TRBJ2-7, the V gene TRBV7-9; D is perhaps TRBD1 (6 bases). Germline CDR1 is SEHNR and CDR2 is FQNEAQ (reference sequence). The length of the CDR3 is 15 residues. V dropped 5 bases and J dropped 2 bases, with 16 bases sitting between them.